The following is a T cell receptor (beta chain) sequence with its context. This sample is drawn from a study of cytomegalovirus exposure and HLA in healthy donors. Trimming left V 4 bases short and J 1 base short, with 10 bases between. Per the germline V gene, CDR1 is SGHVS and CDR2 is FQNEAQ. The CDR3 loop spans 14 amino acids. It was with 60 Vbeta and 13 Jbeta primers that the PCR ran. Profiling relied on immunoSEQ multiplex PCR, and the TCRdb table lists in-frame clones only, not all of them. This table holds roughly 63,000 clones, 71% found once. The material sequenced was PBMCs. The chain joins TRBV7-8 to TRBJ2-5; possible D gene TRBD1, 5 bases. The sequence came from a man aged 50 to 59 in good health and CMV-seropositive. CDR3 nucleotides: TGTGCCAGCAGCTCTAGACAGCCCCAAGAGACCCAGTACTTC. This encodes CASSSRQPQETQYF.